Below, 24 T cell receptor beta chains from the same sample are listed, as sequenced in a study of OX40 agonist ivuxolimab in advanced cancers. Clones were sequenced by immunoSEQ multiplex PCR, and TCRdb holds only the in-frame ones, with some missing. The sample carries 36,000 or so clones, about 78% recorded once. Sequencing used CD4+ or CD8+ T cells sorted from blood, obtained in a trial of the OX40 agonist ivuxolimab. The receptors here all came from an adult with an advanced solid tumor such as melanoma, head and neck, liver or kidney cancer.

The chain employs TRBV28 and TRBJ2-3; tentatively, D is TRBD1 or TRBD2 (6 bases each). Germline CDR1 is MDHEN and CDR2 is SYDVKM. The CDR3 spans 14 residues. Deletions cut 8 bases from V and 4 bases from J, with 16 bases between. The CDR3 spells CASGLQGIADTQYF. The DNA for the CDR3 is TGTGCCAGCGGACTACAGGGAATCGCAGATACGCAGTATTTT.

V and J are TRBV6-1 and TRBJ2-7; D ambiguous. The germline V and J ends were trimmed by 3 bases and 2 bases, with 8 bases remaining between them. This CDR3 region has 13 residues. The V gene's germline CDR1 is MNHNS and CDR2 SASEGT. CDR3 loop: CASSEGQTYEQYF. Written as DNA, the CDR3 is TGTGCCAGCAGTGAGGGTCAGACCTACGAGCAGTACTTC.

This clone has just one count. This rearrangement joins TRBV7-2 to TRBJ2-3; weak D call: TRBD2 (5 bases). V lost 3 bases and J lost 3, with 13 bases in between. Germline CDR1 and CDR2: SGHTA and FQGNSA. This CDR3 is 15 amino acids long. CDR3 sequence (DNA): TGTGCCAGCAGCTTTGACGTCCGGGGAACAGATACGCAGTATTTT. This translates into CASSFDVRGTDTQYF. Full variable domain (rest looked up from reference TRBV7-2 and TRBJ2-3): GAGVSQSPSNKVTEKGKDVELRCDPISGHTALYWYRQSLGQGLEFLIYFQGNSAPDKSGLPSDRFSAERTGGSVSTLTIQRTQQEDSAVYLCASSFDVRGTDTQYFGPGTRLTVL.

The chain joins TRBV27 to TRBJ2-1, with D perhaps matching TRBD2 (5 bases). Trimming took 7 bases from V and 10 from J, leaving 11 bases between them. Per germline, CDR1 MNHEY and CDR2 SMNVEV (reference sequence). The CDR3 spans 11 residues. This chain's CDR3 is CASNIGGEQFF. The DNA for the CDR3 is TGTGCCAGCAACATAGGAGGCGAGCAGTTCTTC.

CDR3: CASSSIDSYYEQYF. CDR3 DNA: TGTGCCAGTAGCAGTATCGACAGTTACTACGAGCAGTACTTC. The chain employs TRBV19 and TRBJ2-7, with TRBD1 as a possible D gene (5 bases). Germline loops: CDR1 LNHDA, CDR2 SQIVND (reference sequence). Trimming removed 6 bases from V and 3 bases from J, with 15 bases in between. This CDR3 comprises 14 residues.

This clone is judged medium-sized. V is TRBV9 and J is TRBJ1-2; 8 bases align to TRBD1. J was trimmed by 4 bases and V by 2 bases; bases with no gene match: 7. The CDR3 extends over 15 amino acids. The germline CDR1 and CDR2 sequences are SGDLS and YYNGEE. CDR3 nucleotide sequence: TGTGCCAGCAGCGTGGGAGGGACAGGCGGCTATGGCTACACCTTC. As protein: CASSVGGTGGYGYTF.

V usage is TRBV6-1 and J usage is TRBJ2-2; TRBD2 matches 8 bases. This CDR3 comprises 15 residues. Looked up from germline, CDR1 is MNHNS and CDR2 is SASEGT. V was clipped by 4 bases and J by 6 bases; unmatched bases: 7. CDR3 sequence reads: CASSVGLAGAGELFF. In DNA form, the CDR3 reads TGTGCCAGCAGTGTTGGACTAGCTGGGGCCGGGGAGCTGTTTTTT.

This chain uses TRBV6-1 with TRBJ2-7; possible D gene TRBD1, 5 bases. V was clipped by 2 bases and J by 0 bases, with 14 bases between them. CDR3 size: 16 residues. Germline CDR1 is MNHNS and CDR2 is SASEGT. Here the CDR3 DNA reads TGTGCCAGCAGTGAATGGGCAGGGCTTCTCTCCTACGAGCAGTACTTC. As protein: CASSEWAGLLSYEQYF.

This chain connects TRBV2 to TRBJ2-7, with TRBD1 identical over 9 bases. V lost 3 bases, J lost 3 bases, and 6 bases stayed unmatched. Germline CDR1 and CDR2: SNHLY and FYNNEI. The CDR3 has 15 residues. CDR3 region: CASSEGQGVSYEQYF. CDR3 bases: TGTGCCAGCAGTGAGGGACAGGGAGTTAGCTACGAGCAGTACTTC. The full variable domain, its missing parts supplied by reference TRBV2 and TRBJ2-7, is EPEVTQTPSHQVTQMGQEVILRCVPISNHLYFYWYRQILGQKVEFLVSFYNNEISEKSEIFDDQFSVERPDGSNFTLKIRSTKLEDSAMYFCASSEGQGVSYEQYFGPGTRLTVT.

This chain uses TRBV15 with TRBJ2-5; D possibly uses TRBD1 or TRBD2 (5 bases each). The CDR3 extends over 15 amino acids. Germline CDR1 is LNHNV and CDR2 is YYDKDF (reference sequence). The germline V and J ends were trimmed by 3 bases and 2 bases, with 13 bases remaining between them. The chain's CDR3 is CATSRERGRQETQYF. CDR3 sequence (DNA): TGTGCCACCAGCAGGGAGAGGGGTCGGCAAGAGACCCAGTACTTC.

This clone was seen more than once but under ten times. This chain links TRBV7-8 with TRBJ2-5; the D gene is possibly TRBD2 (5 bases). Trimming shortened V by 5 bases and J by 7 bases, and 20 bases separated the two germline ends. This CDR3 contains 15 residues. Germline V gives CDR1 SGHVS, CDR2 FQNEAQ. The CDR3 coding sequence is TGTGCCAGCAGCCCGCTCCGCGGAGGCGGAGGGACCCAGTACTTC. Translated, it gives CASSPLRGGGGTQYF.

This clone was counted a few times. The identical CDR3 is also encoded by other nucleotide sequences in the sample. The chain is built from TRBV9 and TRBJ1-1; the D is unclear. The V end was cut by 0 bases, the J end by 1 base, with 4 bases between. Germline CDR1 reads SGDLS; CDR2 reads YYNGEE. This CDR3 is built from 13 residues. The CDR3 DNA follows: TGTGCCAGCAGCGTAGAGGGGAACACTGAAGCTTTCTTT. It codes for CASSVEGNTEAFF.

This clone was detected only a few times. CDR3 in amino acids: CASSLGGNPSNQPQHF. DNA for the CDR3: TGTGCCAGCAGCTTGGGTGGCAACCCTAGCAATCAGCCCCAGCATTTT. J is TRBJ1-5 and V is TRBV5-6; no clear D. With 0 bases removed from V and 0 bases from J, the gap between germline ends came to 10 bases. The CDR3 extends over 16 amino acids. Per germline, CDR1 SGHDT and CDR2 YYEEEE. Based on the CDR3 plus reference TRBV5-6 and TRBJ1-5, the full variable domain is DAGVTQSPTHLIKTRGQQVTLRCSPKSGHDTVSWYQQALGQGPQFIFQYYEEEERQRGNFPDRFSGHQFPNYSSELNVNALLLGDSALYLCASSLGGNPSNQPQHFGDGTRLSIL.

There are a few counts of this clone. The J gene is TRBJ1-1, the V gene TRBV5-4; D gene unclear. CDR1 is SGHNT, CDR2 YYREEE, per germline (reference sequence). The length of the CDR3 is 13 residues. V was cut by 0 bases and J by 11 bases, with 14 bases left in between. CDR3 in DNA: TGTGCCAGCAGCTTGGGAGGGTCGCGAGGTGCTTTCTTT. This translates into CASSLGGSRGAFF.

This clone was counted a few times. The chain joins TRBV7-9 to TRBJ2-5; tentative D call: TRBD2 (6 bases). There are 13 residues in the CDR3. From germline, CDR1 is SEHNR and CDR2 FQNEAQ (reference sequence). The V end was cut by 6 bases, the J end by 5 bases, with 13 bases between. The CDR3 protein is CASRSGTRETQYF. DNA for the CDR3: TGTGCCAGCAGGTCCGGGACTCGGGAGACCCAGTACTTC.

The CDR3 coding sequence is TGTGCCAGCAGCTTGGTGGGACCCTACTGGGGAGGCTACACCTTC. This gives the protein CASSLVGPYWGGYTF. The chain has TRBV5-6 and TRBJ1-2, with D maybe TRBD1 (5 bases). Germline V gene lookup returns CDR1 SGHDT and CDR2 YYEEEE. The CDR3 is 15 amino acids. V was cut by 0 bases and J by 8 bases, with 17 bases left in between.

The chain employs TRBV27 and TRBJ2-4, with TRBD1 matching 8 bases. The CDR3 totals 13 residues. Losses at the gene ends were 5 bases for V and 10 bases for J; bases not matched to a gene: 7. CDR1 and CDR2 from the germline V gene are MNHEY and SMNVEV (reference sequence). The CDR3 nucleotides are TGTGCCAGCAGTGGCCAGGGGGCGCGGATTCAGTACTTC. Translating it yields CASSGQGARIQYF.

This sequence joins TRBV19 and TRBJ2-1; D ambiguous. Trimming cost V 4 bases and J 6 bases, with 19 bases left between them. This CDR3 region has 16 residues. Germline V CDR1 and CDR2: LNHDA, SQIVND (reference sequence). CDR3 amino acids: CASSTSRPPGSNEQFF. The CDR3 DNA reads TGTGCCAGTAGTACCTCGCGACCGCCGGGTTCCAATGAGCAGTTCTTC.

The chain employs TRBV7-9 and TRBJ2-5, with 8 positions matching TRBD1. This CDR3 has 15 amino acids. The junction had 9 bases not matched to a gene; V was cut back by 4 bases and J by 5 bases. The germline CDR1 and CDR2 sequences are SEHNR and FQNEAQ (reference sequence). The CDR3 DNA is TGTGCCAGCAGCTACCCCGACAGGGGTATGGAGACCCAGTACTTC. Translating gives CASSYPDRGMETQYF.

This chain's CDR3 is CASSILGGNTEAFF. The CDR3 coding sequence is TGTGCCAGTAGTATTTTGGGGGGGAACACTGAAGCTTTCTTT. This chain uses TRBV19 with TRBJ1-1, with D possibly TRBD1 on 5 matching bases. The V end lost 3 bases, the J end lost 1 base, and 9 bases lay between the germline ends. Germline CDR1 LNHDA, CDR2 SQIVND (reference sequence). CDR3 length: 14 amino acids.

The V gene is TRBV27, the J gene TRBJ2-1, with TRBD2 identical over 11 bases. The CDR3 runs to 14 residues. The germline CDR1 and CDR2 sequences are MNHEY and SMNVEV (reference sequence). Trimming at V came to 5 bases and at J to 6 bases, leaving 3 bases not matched to a gene. The CDR3 bases are TGTGCCAGCAGTGAGCTAGCGGGAGGCAATGAGCAGTTCTTC. Translated, it gives CASSELAGGNEQFF.

The rearrangement joins TRBV6-1 to TRBJ1-5, with D tentatively TRBD1 (5 bases). CDR1 MNHNS and CDR2 SASEGT come from the germline V gene. This CDR3 comprises 18 residues. Trimming left V 0 bases short and J 0 bases short, with 15 bases between. CDR3 nucleotide sequence: TGTGCCAGCAGTGAAGCGCTTCGGACAATCTATAGCAATCAGCCCCAGCATTTT. Encoded protein: CASSEALRTIYSNQPQHF.

The CDR3, as DNA: TGCGCCAGCAGCCAAGTATTGAAGGGAGCCGGGGACACCGGGGAGCTGTTTTTT. Its translation is CASSQVLKGAGDTGELFF. V and J are TRBV4-3 and TRBJ2-2; perhaps TRBD2 as D (5 bases). This CDR3 has 18 residues. Trimming removed 1 base from V and 3 bases from J, with 18 bases in between. From germline, CDR1 is LGHNA and CDR2 YSLEER.

The chain is built from TRBV18 and TRBJ1-1; D gene unclear. The germline V gene encodes CDR1 KGHSH and CDR2 LQKENI. The V end lost 2 bases, the J end lost 8 bases, and 9 bases lay between the germline ends. The CDR3 has 12 amino acids. The CDR3 region is CASSPRREEAFF. In DNA form, the CDR3 reads TGTGCCAGCTCACCAAGGAGGGAAGAAGCTTTCTTT.